This TCR beta chain was observed in a study of Ad26.COV2.S vaccination and SARS-CoV-2 variants. Study outcomes and limitations: Those who received the vaccine showed greater spike-specific TCR breadth than those given placebo.

Sequencing used immunoSEQ multiplex PCR; TCRdb keeps in-frame clones, though not all of them. This sample has roughly 700,000 clones, with roughly 90% found just once. Stated treatment: over 15 received Ad26.COV2.S at low or high dose, single or two shots; a few received placebo; per-sample allocation not given. Sampling was done on day 63 after the first vaccine or placebo injection. Boston provided a donor who was an adult aged 18-55 years. CDR3 length equals 14 residues. The V end lost 5 bases, the J end lost 4 bases, and 12 bases lay between the germline ends. Germline V gene lookup returns CDR1 MNHEY and CDR2 SMNVEV (reference sequence). On this clone itself: What it binds is not known.

The source is a person aged 18 to 59 who received the Ad26.COV2.S COVID-19 vaccine or a placebo. The sequences come from peripheral blood, collected in a trial of Ad26.COV2.S vaccine versus placebo. The chain joins TRBV27 to TRBJ2-1; maybe TRBD2 (5 bases). DNA for the CDR3: TGTGCCAGCAGTCTAGAGGGTAGTTACAATGAGCAGTTCTTC. Translating gives CASSLEGSYNEQFF.